The rows below give T cell receptor beta chains drawn from one sample of a study of cytomegalovirus exposure and HLA in healthy donors. TCRdb keeps only in-frame clones here, not all; method: immunoSEQ multiplex PCR. The data contain some 110,000 clones, approximately 11% of them singletons. The material sequenced was PBMCs. These receptors all come from a man in his forties in good health and CMV-seropositive. CDR3s include the opening cysteine and the closing phenylalanine or tryptophan. A D gene is named only where the DNA matches it firmly. Clone size is given for some rows only: seen once, a few or many times, or a class if the clone is expanded.

size: -; D: TRBD1; J: TRBJ2-7; V: TRBV29-1; CDR3: CSVLNRGSYEQYF; DNA: TGCAGCGTACTTAACAGGGGGTCCTACGAGCAGTACTTC
size: -; D: -; J: TRBJ1-2; V: TRBV4-3; CDR3: CASSQDHRVGGYTF; DNA: TGCGCCAGCAGCCAAGATCACAGGGTGGGTGGCTACACCTTC
size: -; D: TRBD2; J: TRBJ2-7; V: TRBV14; CDR3: CASSQGHVAGEREQYF; DNA: TGTGCCAGCAGCCAAGGCCATGTAGCGGGAGAACGCGAGCAGTACTTC
size: -; D: TRBD1; J: TRBJ1-1; V: TRBV5-8; CDR3: CASRLTGTGDTEAFF; DNA: TGTGCCAGCAGGCTTACCGGGACAGGGGACACTGAAGCTTTCTTT
size: -; D: -; J: TRBJ1-6; V: TRBV28; CDR3: CASSLWEGSRSPLHF; DNA: TGTGCCAGCAGTTTATGGGAGGGTTCTCGTTCACCCCTCCACTTT
size: -; D: -; J: TRBJ2-1; V: TRBV7-3; CDR3: CASSPHSGSYNEQFF; DNA: TGTGCCAGCAGCCCCCATTCGGGTTCCTACAATGAGCAGTTCTTC
size: -; D: TRBD1; J: TRBJ2-7; V: TRBV29-1; CDR3: CSASQGAYEQYF; DNA: TGCAGCGCCAGCCAGGGGGCCTACGAGCAGTACTTC
size: -; D: -; J: TRBJ2-7; V: TRBV18; CDR3: CASSPPASREQYF; DNA: TGTGCCAGCTCACCACCGGCTAGCCGGGAGCAGTACTTC
size: -; D: -; J: TRBJ2-7; V: TRBV6-6; CDR3: CASTRGPGPYEQYF; DNA: TGTGCCAGCACCCGGGGTCCAGGCCCGTACGAGCAGTACTTC
size: few; D: -; J: TRBJ1-5; V: TRBV6-1; CDR3: CASRTLNQPQHF; DNA: TGTGCCAGCAGGACACTGAATCAGCCCCAGCATTTT
size: -; D: -; J: TRBJ1-2; V: TRBV28; CDR3: CASSSGTRFYGYTF; DNA: TGTGCCAGCAGTTCGGGTACTAGGTTTTATGGCTACACCTTC
size: -; D: TRBD1; J: TRBJ2-5; V: TRBV6-5; CDR3: CASSRSPDRVQTQYF; DNA: TGTGCCAGCAGCCGCTCCCCAGACAGGGTGCAGACCCAGTACTTC
size: -; D: -; J: TRBJ1-1; V: TRBV9; CDR3: CASSVSPGTNTEAFF; DNA: TGTGCCAGCAGCGTTTCACCGGGAACGAACACTGAAGCTTTCTTT
size: few; D: TRBD1; J: TRBJ1-5; V: TRBV6-5; CDR3: CASSRTGGFNQPQHF; DNA: TGTGCCAGCAGCAGGACAGGGGGCTTCAATCAGCCCCAGCATTTT
size: -; D: TRBD1; J: TRBJ1-4; V: TRBV19; CDR3: CASSRDSLNEKLFF; DNA: TGTGCCAGTAGTCGGGACAGCCTAAATGAAAAACTGTTTTTT
size: few; D: TRBD1; J: TRBJ1-1; V: TRBV19; CDR3: CASTPLGQENTEAFF; DNA: TGTGCCAGTACCCCATTGGGACAGGAGAACACTGAAGCTTTCTTT
size: -; D: -; J: TRBJ2-3; V: TRBV7-3; CDR3: CASSSLAASTDTQYF; DNA: TGTGCCAGCAGCTCACTGGCGGCTAGCACAGATACGCAGTATTTT
size: -; D: TRBD2; J: TRBJ2-1; V: TRBV9; CDR3: CASSVGASGQPSYNEQFF; DNA: TGTGCCAGCAGCGTAGGGGCTAGCGGGCAACCCTCCTACAATGAGCAGTTCTTC
size: -; D: -; J: TRBJ1-5; V: TRBV29-1; CDR3: CSAGDGRGNQPQHF; DNA: TGCAGCGCAGGGGATGGGAGAGGTAATCAGCCCCAGCATTTT
size: few; D: TRBD1; J: TRBJ2-7; V: TRBV5-1; CDR3: CASSLSGQGYEQYF; DNA: TGCGCCAGCAGCTTGTCCGGACAGGGGTACGAGCAGTACTTC
size: few; D: TRBD1; J: TRBJ2-7; V: TRBV6-6; CDR3: CASRNGDSSYEQYF; DNA: TGTGCCAGCAGGAACGGGGACAGCTCCTACGAGCAGTACTTC
size: -; D: -; J: TRBJ1-4; V: TRBV4-2; CDR3: CASSQVTQGAYEKLFF; DNA: TGTGCCAGCAGCCAAGTTACCCAGGGCGCATACGAAAAACTGTTTTTT
size: few; D: -; J: TRBJ1-1; V: TRBV10-3; CDR3: CAISSLGGDTEAFF; DNA: TGTGCCATCAGTTCCTTAGGGGGGGACACTGAAGCTTTCTTT
size: -; D: TRBD2; J: TRBJ2-1; V: TRBV10-1; CDR3: CASSETPSGNEQFF; DNA: TGCGCCAGCAGTGAGACCCCTAGCGGGAATGAGCAGTTCTTC
size: -; D: TRBD2; J: TRBJ2-1; V: TRBV5-1; CDR3: CASSLGTSGGAREQFF; DNA: TGCGCCAGCAGCCTGGGGACTAGCGGGGGCGCACGGGAGCAGTTCTTC
size: few; D: -; J: TRBJ1-1; V: TRBV10-2; CDR3: CASSERGGTEAFF; DNA: TGCGCCAGCAGTGAGAGGGGGGGCACTGAAGCTTTCTTT
size: few; D: -; J: TRBJ1-3; V: TRBV5-1; CDR3: CASSAGGQADPIYF; DNA: TGCGCCAGCAGCGCGGGGGGGCAGGCGGACCCCATATATTTT
size: few; D: TRBD2; J: TRBJ2-3; V: TRBV6-5; CDR3: CASRETSSDTQYF; DNA: TGTGCCAGCAGGGAGACTAGCTCAGATACGCAGTATTTT
size: few; D: -; J: TRBJ2-2; V: TRBV27; CDR3: CATSWGPGGELFF; DNA: TGTGCCACTTCCTGGGGGCCAGGCGGGGAGCTGTTTTTT
size: few; D: TRBD2; J: TRBJ2-5; V: TRBV29-1; CDR3: CSVEVLAGGAETQYF; DNA: TGCAGCGTTGAAGTCCTAGCGGGAGGGGCAGAGACCCAGTACTTC
size: few; D: TRBD1; J: TRBJ2-7; V: TRBV19; CDR3: CASSMGQGFEYEQYF; DNA: TGTGCCAGTAGTATGGGACAGGGCTTTGAATACGAGCAGTACTTC
size: -; D: TRBD2; J: TRBJ2-7; V: TRBV30; CDR3: CAWSVPGLASYEQYF; DNA: TGTGCCTGGAGTGTACCGGGACTAGCCTCCTACGAGCAGTACTTC
size: -; D: -; J: TRBJ1-2; V: TRBV18; CDR3: CASSPGGGGYTF; DNA: TGTGCCAGCTCACCAGGGGGCGGAGGCTACACCTTC
size: many; D: -; J: TRBJ1-1; V: TRBV6-6; CDR3: CASSLWGREAFF; DNA: TGTGCCAGCAGTCTCTGGGGCAGGGAAGCTTTCTTT
size: -; D: -; J: TRBJ2-3; V: TRBV7-8; CDR3: CASSPQGRGVFTDTQYF; DNA: TGTGCCAGCAGCCCCCAAGGGCGCGGGGTCTTCACAGATACGCAGTATTTT
size: few; D: -; J: TRBJ2-2; V: TRBV9; CDR3: CASSAGVTGELFF; DNA: TGTGCCAGCAGCGCGGGGGTCACCGGGGAGCTGTTTTTT